This is a list of T cell receptor beta chains from one sample in a study of CD8 T cells in Susac syndrome. MiXCR, run by TCRdb on the immunoSEQ multiplex PCR reads, gives a single entry per CDR3 protein. Of over 80,000 distinct CDR3 sequences listed, around 93% were seen once; the top ten hold 0.25% to 0.4%. Sample: CD8+ T cells from PBMCs. Receptors were obtained from a human donor in good health. Both conserved end residues are trimmed from each CDR3. The order of the fields is D gene, clone size, V gene, J gene, CDR3 protein. The D gene is left open where the match is weak. Size is stated for part of the rows, as once, few or many counts, or as a class when the clone is expanded.

>TRBD1|.|TRBV3-1|TRBJ1-3
ASSWTGISGNTIY
>TRBD2|.|TRBV4-1|TRBJ2-3
ASSQTISGAQNTQY
>.|.|TRBV7-9|TRBJ2-2
ASSLRGTPNTGELF
>.|.|TRBV20-1|TRBJ2-2
SGRSGNTGELF
>TRBD2|.|TRBV7-3|TRBJ2-5
ASSPTSGGAAETQY
>TRBD1|.|TRBV5-4|TRBJ1-5
ASSRIRDSYQPQH
>.|.|TRBV5-6|TRBJ2-5
ASSLDSRQETQY
>TRBD1|.|TRBV5-6|TRBJ2-2
ASSRIGQGNTGELF
>TRBD1|.|TRBV2|TRBJ1-6
ASSGDSSYNSPLH
>.|.|TRBV24-1|TRBJ1-2
AEGDGSIGYT
>.|.|TRBV7-9|TRBJ2-3
ASSSPGVPDTQY
>.|.|TRBV7-8|TRBJ1-2
ASTYLGGAHGYT
>.|.|TRBV6-5|TRBJ2-3
ASSYGARTDTQY
>.|few|TRBV19|TRBJ1-5
ASRTGSQPQH
>.|.|TRBV27|TRBJ1-1
ASTLAGSF
>.|.|TRBV5-4|TRBJ2-3
ASSSFSDTQY
>TRBD1|.|TRBV7-9|TRBJ2-7
ASSKRDRETYEQY
>TRBD1|.|TRBV13|TRBJ1-2
ASGQGKSGYT
>.|.|TRBV7-9|TRBJ1-1
ASRPGLEAF
>TRBD2|.|TRBV5-1|TRBJ2-5
ASSTTPRGAEETQY
>TRBD1|.|TRBV27|TRBJ1-1
ASSISGTALTEAF
>TRBD1|.|TRBV25-1|TRBJ2-2
ASRQTGIAGELF
>.|once|TRBV9|TRBJ2-7
ASSVGGGAAPYEQY
>.|.|TRBV5-1|TRBJ1-1
ASSLVALSNTEAF
>.|.|TRBV28|TRBJ2-7
ATPSGSEQY
>.|.|TRBV12-3/TRBV12-4|TRBJ1-2
ASRQGSGYT
>.|.|TRBV27|TRBJ1-1
ASSWGGPNTEAF
>.|.|TRBV29-1|TRBJ2-1
STSGGRTANEQF
>.|once|TRBV5-1|TRBJ2-5
ASSPEAGQETQY
>.|.|TRBV7-8|TRBJ2-1
ASSLRLGGQF